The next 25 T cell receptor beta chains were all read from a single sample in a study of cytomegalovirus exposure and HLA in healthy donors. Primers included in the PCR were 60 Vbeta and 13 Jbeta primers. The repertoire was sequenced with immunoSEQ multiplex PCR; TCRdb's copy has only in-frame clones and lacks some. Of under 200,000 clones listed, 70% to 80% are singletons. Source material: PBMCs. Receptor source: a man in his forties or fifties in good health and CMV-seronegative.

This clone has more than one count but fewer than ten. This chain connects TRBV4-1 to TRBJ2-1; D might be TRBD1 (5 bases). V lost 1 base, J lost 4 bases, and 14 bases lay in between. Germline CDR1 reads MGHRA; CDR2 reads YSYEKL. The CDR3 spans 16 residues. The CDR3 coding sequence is TGCGCCAGCAGCCAAGTGCAGGACACTCTTTACAATGAGCAGTTCTTC. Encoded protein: CASSQVQDTLYNEQFF.

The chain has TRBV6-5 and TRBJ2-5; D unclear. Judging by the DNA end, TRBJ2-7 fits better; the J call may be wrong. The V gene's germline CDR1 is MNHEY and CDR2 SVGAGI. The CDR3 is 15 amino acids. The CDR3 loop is CASSRLIIPSYEQYF. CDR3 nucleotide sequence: TGTGCCAGCAGCCGACTCATCATACCCTCCTACGAGCAGTACTTC.

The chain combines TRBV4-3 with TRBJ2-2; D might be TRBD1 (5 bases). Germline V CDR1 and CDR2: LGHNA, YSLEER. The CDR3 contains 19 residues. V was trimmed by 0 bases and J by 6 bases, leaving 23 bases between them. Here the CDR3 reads CASSQERMIRPGLPGELFF. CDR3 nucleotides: TGCGCCAGCAGCCAAGAAAGAATGATTCGGCCAGGGCTACCCGGGGAGCTGTTTTTT.

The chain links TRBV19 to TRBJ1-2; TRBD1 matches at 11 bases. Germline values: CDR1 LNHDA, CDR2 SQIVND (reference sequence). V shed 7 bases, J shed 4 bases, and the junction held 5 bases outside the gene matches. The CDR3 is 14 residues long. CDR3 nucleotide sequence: TGTGCCAGTACCGGGACAGGGGGTTCCTATGGCTACACCTTC. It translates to CASTGTGGSYGYTF.

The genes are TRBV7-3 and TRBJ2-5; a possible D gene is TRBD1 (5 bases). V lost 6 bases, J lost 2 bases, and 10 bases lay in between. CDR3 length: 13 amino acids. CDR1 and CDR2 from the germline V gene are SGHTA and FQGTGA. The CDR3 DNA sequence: TGTGCCAGCAGGGGGCCAGCACAAGAGACCCAGTACTTC. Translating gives CASRGPAQETQYF.

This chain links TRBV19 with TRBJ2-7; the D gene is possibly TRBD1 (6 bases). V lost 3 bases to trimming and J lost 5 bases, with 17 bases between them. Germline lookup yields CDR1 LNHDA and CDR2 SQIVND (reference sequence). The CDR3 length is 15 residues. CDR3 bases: TGTGCCAGTAGTATTCAGCCCACAGGGAGCCACGAGCAGTACTTC. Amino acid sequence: CASSIQPTGSHEQYF.

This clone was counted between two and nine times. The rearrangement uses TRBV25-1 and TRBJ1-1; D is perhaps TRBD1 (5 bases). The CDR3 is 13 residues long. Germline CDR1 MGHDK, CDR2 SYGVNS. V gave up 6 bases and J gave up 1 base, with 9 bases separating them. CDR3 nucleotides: TGTGCCAGCAGCTTAGGGGAGAACACTGAAGCTTTCTTT. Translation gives CASSLGENTEAFF.

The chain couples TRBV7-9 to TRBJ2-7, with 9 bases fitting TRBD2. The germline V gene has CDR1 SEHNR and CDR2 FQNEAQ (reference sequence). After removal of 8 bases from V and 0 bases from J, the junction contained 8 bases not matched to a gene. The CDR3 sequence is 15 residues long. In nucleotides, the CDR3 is TGTGCCAGCCGAAAAGCGGGGGGCTTCTCCTACGAGCAGTACTTC. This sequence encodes CASRKAGGFSYEQYF.

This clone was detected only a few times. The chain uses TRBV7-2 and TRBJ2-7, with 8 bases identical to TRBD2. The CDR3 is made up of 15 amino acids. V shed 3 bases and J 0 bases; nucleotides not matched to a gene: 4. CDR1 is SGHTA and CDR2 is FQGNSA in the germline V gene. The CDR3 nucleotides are TGTGCCAGCAGCTTTATTAGCGGGGCCTCCTACGAGCAGTACTTC. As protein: CASSFISGASYEQYF. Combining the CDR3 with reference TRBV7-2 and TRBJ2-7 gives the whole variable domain GAGVSQSPSNKVTEKGKDVELRCDPISGHTALYWYRQSLGQGLEFLIYFQGNSAPDKSGLPSDRFSAERTGGSVSTLTIQRTQQEDSAVYLCASSFISGASYEQYFGPGTRLTVT.

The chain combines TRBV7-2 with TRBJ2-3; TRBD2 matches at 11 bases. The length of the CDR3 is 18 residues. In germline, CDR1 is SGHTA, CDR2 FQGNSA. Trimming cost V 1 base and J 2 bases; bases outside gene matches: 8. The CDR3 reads CASSLDSASGGTTDTQYF. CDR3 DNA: TGTGCCAGCAGCTTAGATTCGGCTAGCGGGGGGACCACAGATACGCAGTATTTT. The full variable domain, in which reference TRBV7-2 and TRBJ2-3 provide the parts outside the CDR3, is GAGVSQSPSNKVTEKGKDVELRCDPISGHTALYWYRQSLGQGLEFLIYFQGNSAPDKSGLPSDRFSAERTGGSVSTLTIQRTQQEDSAVYLCASSLDSASGGTTDTQYFGPGTRLTVL.

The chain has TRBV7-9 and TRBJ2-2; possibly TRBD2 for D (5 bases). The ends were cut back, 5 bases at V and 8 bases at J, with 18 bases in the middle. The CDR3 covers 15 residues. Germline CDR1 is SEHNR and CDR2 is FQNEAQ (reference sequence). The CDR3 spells CASSRTDGVPGELFF. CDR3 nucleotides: TGTGCCAGCAGCCGGACTGATGGGGTCCCAGGGGAGCTGTTTTTT.

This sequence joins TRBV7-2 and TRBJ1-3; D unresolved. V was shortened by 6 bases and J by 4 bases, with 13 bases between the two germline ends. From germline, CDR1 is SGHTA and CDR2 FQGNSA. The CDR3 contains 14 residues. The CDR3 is CASSNSPPGNTIYF. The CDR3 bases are TGTGCCAGCAGTAACTCTCCTCCCGGAAACACCATATATTTT.

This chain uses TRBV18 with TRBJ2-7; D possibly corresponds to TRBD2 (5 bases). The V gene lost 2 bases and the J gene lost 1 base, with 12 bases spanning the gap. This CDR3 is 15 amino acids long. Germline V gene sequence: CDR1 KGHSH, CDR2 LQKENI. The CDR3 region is CASSPIGIGSYEQYF. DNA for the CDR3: TGTGCCAGCTCACCAATCGGGATAGGATCCTACGAGCAGTACTTC.

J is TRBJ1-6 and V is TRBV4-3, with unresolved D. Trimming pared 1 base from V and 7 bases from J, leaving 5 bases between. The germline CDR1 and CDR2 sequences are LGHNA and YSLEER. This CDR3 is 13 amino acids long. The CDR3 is CASSQVQNSPLHF. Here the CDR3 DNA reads TGCGCCAGCAGCCAAGTCCAGAATTCACCCCTCCACTTT.

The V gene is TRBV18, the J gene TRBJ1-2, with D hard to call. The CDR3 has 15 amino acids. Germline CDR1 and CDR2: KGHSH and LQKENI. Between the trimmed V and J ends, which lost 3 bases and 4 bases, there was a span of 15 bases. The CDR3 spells CASSPPPEGSYGYTF. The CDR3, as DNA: TGTGCCAGCTCACCTCCCCCGGAGGGCTCCTATGGCTACACCTTC.

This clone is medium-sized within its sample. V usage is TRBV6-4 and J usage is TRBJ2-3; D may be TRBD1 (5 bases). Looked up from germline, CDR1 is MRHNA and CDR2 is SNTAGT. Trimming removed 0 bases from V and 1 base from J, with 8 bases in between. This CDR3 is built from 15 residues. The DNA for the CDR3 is TGTGCCAGCAGTGACTCTCTACAGGGCACAGATACGCAGTATTTT. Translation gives CASSDSLQGTDTQYF.

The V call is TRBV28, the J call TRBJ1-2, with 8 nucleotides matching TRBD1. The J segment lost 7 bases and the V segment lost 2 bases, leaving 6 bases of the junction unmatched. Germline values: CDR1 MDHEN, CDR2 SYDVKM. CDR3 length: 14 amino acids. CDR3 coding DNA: TGTGCCAGCAGTTTACCCCCAGGGGGCGGTGGCTACACCTTC. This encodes CASSLPPGGGGYTF.

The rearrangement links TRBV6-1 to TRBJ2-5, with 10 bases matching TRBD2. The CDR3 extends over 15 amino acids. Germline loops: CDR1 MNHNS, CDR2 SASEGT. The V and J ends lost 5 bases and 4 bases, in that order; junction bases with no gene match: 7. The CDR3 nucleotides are TGTGCCAGCAGTTTGGTAGCGGGGGGTGGAGAGACCCAGTACTTC. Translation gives CASSLVAGGGETQYF.

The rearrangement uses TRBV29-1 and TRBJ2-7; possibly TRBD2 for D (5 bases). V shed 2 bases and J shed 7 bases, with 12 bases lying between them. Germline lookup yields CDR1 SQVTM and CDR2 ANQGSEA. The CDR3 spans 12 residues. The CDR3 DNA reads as TGCAGCGTTGAAAGCGGAGGAAGGGAGCAGTACTTC. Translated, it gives CSVESGGREQYF.

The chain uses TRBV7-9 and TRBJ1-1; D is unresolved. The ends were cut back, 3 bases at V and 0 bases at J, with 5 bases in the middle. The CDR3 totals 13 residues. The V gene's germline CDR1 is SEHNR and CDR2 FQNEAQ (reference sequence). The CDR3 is CASSFELNTEAFF. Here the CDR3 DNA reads TGTGCCAGCAGCTTCGAGCTGAACACTGAAGCTTTCTTT.

The CDR3 region has the DNA TGTGCCAGTAGTACTACTACCAGCTCCTACAATGAGCAGTTCTTC. Translation: CASSTTTSSYNEQFF. J is TRBJ2-1 and V is TRBV19; D gene ambiguous. CDR1 and CDR2 from the germline V gene are LNHDA and SQIVND (reference sequence). Trimming shortened V by 4 bases and J by 0 bases, and 10 bases separated the two germline ends. This CDR3 spans 15 amino acids.

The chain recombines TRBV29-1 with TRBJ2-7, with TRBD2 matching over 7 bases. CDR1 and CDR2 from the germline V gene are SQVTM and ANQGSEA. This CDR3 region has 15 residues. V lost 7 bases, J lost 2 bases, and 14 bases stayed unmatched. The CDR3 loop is CSAAGRVGSAYEQYF. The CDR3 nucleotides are TGCAGCGCGGCTGGGAGGGTAGGATCAGCCTACGAGCAGTACTTC.

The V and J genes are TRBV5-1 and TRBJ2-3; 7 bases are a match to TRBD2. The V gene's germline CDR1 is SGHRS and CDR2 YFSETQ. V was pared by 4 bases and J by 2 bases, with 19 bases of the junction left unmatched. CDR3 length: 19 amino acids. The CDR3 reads CASSRLPKAGRANTDTQYF. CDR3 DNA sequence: TGCGCCAGCAGCCGGCTACCTAAAGCGGGGCGCGCTAACACAGATACGCAGTATTTT.

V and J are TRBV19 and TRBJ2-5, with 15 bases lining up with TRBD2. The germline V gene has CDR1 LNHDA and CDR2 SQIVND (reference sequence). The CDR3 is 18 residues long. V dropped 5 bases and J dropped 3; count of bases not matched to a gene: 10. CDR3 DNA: TGTGCCAGTAGTTTCGGACTAGCGGGGGGGTTCTCAAAAGAGACCCAGTACTTC. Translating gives CASSFGLAGGFSKETQYF.

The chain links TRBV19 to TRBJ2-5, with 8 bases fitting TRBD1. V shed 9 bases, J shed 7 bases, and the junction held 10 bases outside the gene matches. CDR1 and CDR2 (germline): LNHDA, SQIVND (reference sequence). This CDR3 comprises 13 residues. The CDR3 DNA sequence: TGTGCCAGCGGGACAGGCCCCCAGGCGACCCAGTACTTC. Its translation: CASGTGPQATQYF.